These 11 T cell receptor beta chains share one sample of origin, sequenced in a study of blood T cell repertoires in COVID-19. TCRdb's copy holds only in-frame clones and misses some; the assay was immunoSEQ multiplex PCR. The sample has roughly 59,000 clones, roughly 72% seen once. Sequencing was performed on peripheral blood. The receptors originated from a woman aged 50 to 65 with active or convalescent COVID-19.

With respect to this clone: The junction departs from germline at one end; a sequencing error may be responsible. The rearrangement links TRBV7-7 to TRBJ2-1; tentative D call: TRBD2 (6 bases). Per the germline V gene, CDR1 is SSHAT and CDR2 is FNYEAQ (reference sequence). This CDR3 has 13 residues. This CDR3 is CASSLPGDDEQFF. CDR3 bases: TGTGCTAGCAGCTTACCGGGGGACGATGAGCAGTTCTTC.

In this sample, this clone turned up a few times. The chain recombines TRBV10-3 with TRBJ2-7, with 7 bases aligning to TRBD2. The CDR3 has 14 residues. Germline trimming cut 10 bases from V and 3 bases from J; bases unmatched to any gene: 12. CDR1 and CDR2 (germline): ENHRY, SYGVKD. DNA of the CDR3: TGTGCCAACCAAGCGGAGCGGGGCGACTACGAGCAGTACTTC. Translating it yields CANQAERGDYEQYF.

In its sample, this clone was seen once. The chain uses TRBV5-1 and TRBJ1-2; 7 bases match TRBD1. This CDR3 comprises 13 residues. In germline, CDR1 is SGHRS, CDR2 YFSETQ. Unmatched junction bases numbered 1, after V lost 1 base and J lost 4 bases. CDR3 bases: TGCGCCAGCAGCTTGACAGGGGCCTATGGCTACACCTTC. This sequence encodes CASSLTGAYGYTF. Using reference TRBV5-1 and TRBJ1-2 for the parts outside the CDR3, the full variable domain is KAGVTQTPRYLIKTRGQQVTLSCSPISGHRSVSWYQQTPGQGLQFLFEYFSETQRNKGNFPGRFSGRQFSNSRSEMNVSTLELGDSALYLCASSLTGAYGYTFGSGTRLTVV.

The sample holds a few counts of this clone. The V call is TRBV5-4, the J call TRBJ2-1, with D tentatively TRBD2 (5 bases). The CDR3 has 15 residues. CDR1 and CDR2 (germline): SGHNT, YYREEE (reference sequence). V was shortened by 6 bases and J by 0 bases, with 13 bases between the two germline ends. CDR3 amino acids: CASTAGGRSYNEQFF. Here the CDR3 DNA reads TGTGCCAGCACGGCTGGCGGGCGCTCCTACAATGAGCAGTTCTTC.

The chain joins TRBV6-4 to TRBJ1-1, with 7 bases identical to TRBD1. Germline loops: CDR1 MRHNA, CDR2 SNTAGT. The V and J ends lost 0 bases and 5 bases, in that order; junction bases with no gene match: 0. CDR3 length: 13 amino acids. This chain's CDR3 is CASSDSGQTEAFF. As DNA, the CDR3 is TGTGCCAGCAGTGACTCGGGACAGACTGAAGCTTTCTTT.

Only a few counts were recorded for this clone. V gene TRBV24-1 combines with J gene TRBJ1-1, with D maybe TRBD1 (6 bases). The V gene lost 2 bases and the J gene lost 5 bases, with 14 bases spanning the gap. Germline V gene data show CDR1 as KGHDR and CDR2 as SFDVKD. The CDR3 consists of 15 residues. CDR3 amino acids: CATSDSEQGRTEAFF. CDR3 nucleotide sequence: TGTGCCACCAGTGATTCGGAACAGGGACGGACTGAAGCTTTCTTT.

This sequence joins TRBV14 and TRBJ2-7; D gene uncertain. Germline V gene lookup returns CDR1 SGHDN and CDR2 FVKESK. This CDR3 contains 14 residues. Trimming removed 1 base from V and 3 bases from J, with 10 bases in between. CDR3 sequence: CASSQVGQDYEQYF. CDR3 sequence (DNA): TGTGCCAGCAGCCAAGTCGGTCAAGACTACGAGCAGTACTTC.

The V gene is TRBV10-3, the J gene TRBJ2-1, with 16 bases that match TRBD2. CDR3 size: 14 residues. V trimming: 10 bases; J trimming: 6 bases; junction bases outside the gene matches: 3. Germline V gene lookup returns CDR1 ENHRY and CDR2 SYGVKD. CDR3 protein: CATGLAGGSNEQFF. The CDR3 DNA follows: TGTGCCACGGGACTAGCGGGAGGGTCCAATGAGCAGTTCTTC.

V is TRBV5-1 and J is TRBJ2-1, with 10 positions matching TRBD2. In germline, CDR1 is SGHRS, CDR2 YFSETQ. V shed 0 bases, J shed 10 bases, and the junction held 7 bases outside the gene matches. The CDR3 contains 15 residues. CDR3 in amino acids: CASSLGTSGLREQFF. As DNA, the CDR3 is TGCGCCAGCAGCTTGGGGACTAGCGGCCTAAGAGAGCAGTTCTTC.

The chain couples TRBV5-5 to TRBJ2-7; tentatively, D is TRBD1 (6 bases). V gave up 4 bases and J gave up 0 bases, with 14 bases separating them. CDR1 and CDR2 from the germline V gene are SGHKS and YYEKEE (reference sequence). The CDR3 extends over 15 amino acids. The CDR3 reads CASSLQGQFSYEQYF. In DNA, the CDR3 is TGTGCCAGCAGCCTCCAGGGACAATTCTCCTACGAGCAGTACTTC.

CDR3 in amino acids: CASGETANTEAFF. The CDR3, as DNA: TGTGCCAGCGGGGAGACGGCGAACACTGAAGCTTTCTTT. The chain employs TRBV6-5 and TRBJ1-1; unclear D gene. V gave up 8 bases and J gave up 1 base, with 11 bases separating them. The CDR3 totals 13 residues. Looked up from germline, CDR1 is MNHEY and CDR2 is SVGAGI.